This T cell receptor beta chain was profiled in a study of identical twins (dated by TCRdb to the mid-2010s). Regarding the research as a whole: The study deep-sequenced TCR alpha and beta repertoires from monozygotic twins, unrelated adults of various ages and cord blood to test whether fetal clonotypes persist. To rule out contamination, replicate twin experiments were performed at different times with different library preparation protocols.

Library preparation employed 5' RACE. The sequencer listed for this sample is Illumina HiSeq 2000. Template switching introduced a universal primer binding site; the final cDNA contained a unique molecular identifier, enabling accurate counting of TCR cDNA molecules. Specific primers in the conserved constant-segment region were used to synthesize first-strand cDNA for TCR alpha and beta chains. To control for contamination, each cDNA library was double barcoded with a SMART-Mk sample barcode plus Illumina barcodes. TruSeq adapter sequences, together with Illumina sample barcodes, were added in two successive PCR steps. TCR alpha and beta cDNA libraries were sequenced on the Illumina HiSeq platform with custom primers. Regarding the original processing steps: MiGEC processed the raw reads to extract unique molecular identifiers, while MiXCR was used to determine the CDR3 positions. For each individual, recombination models were inferred using an EM algorithm with the repgenHMM and IGoR tools. Shared clonotypes were analyzed with the tcR package in R, and sharing was normalized by the product of cloneset sizes. To study raw recombination without the effects of thymic and clonal selection, out-of-frame nonproductive sequences were analyzed. The public reads were run again by TCRdb, first through fastp at Q25 and then through MiXCR, and only productive beta chains were kept. When rows share a CDR3 protein, they turn into one entry using the most common DNA and genes. The V and J calls and clone size are TCRdb's, not the authors'. The sample data list roughly 350,000 distinct CDR3 sequences, and roughly 9% of these were observed just once. Of the sample, under 10% is held by the ten largest clones.

Every donor was a healthy Caucasian. The study also sequenced three unrelated non-twin adults: a male aged 18 to 29, a male aged 50 to 59 and a female aged 50 to 59. Miltenyi CD45RO+ enrichment and human naive T-cell isolation kits were used to isolate memory (CD45RO+) and naive T cells from PBMC. As to this clonotype: Its antigen target is currently unknown. The record has no base qualities; no much larger clone is one base away.

Overall results and qualifications from the work: The excess sharing between twins in beta out-of-frame sequences was weaker because fewer shared sequences reduced the signal-to-noise ratio. Invariant T cells such as MAIT and iNKT could partly confound zero-insertion analyses, although diverse VJ usage argued against such confounding for most clonotypes. Conclusions relied on cross-sectional statistical analysis, since the same donors could not be followed over many years. Compared with coincidental sharing between unrelated individuals, out-of-frame TCR alpha sequences shared between twins showed an excess of sequences with low generation probability. Recombination models systematically underestimated out-of-frame TCR alpha sharing in monozygotic twins but agreed with sharing between unrelated individuals. Fewer insertions were carried by abundant cord blood beta clonotypes; a weaker similar trend was observed in young adult naive repertoires, while no such trend was observed in memory repertoires.

This clonotype was obtained from a woman aged 50 to 65 in good health. Sequencing used naive T cells sorted from blood. This sample's cell subset or site label indicates: cells isolated with a human naive T-cell isolation kit.

The CDR3 region: CAIRPGQGLDTQYF. Read as DNA, the sequence is TGTGCCATCAGACCGGGACAGGGTCTAGATACGCAGTATTTT. The chain links TRBV10-3 with TRBJ2-3; TRBD1 lines up with 9 middle nucleotides. In the germline V gene, CDR1 corresponds to ENHRY and CDR2 to SYGVKD. V has 6 bases trimmed and J has 5 bases trimmed; junction bases matching no gene number 6. From its cysteine to its phenylalanine, the CDR3 spans 14 amino acids. Kept here is only the CDR3 DNA, which spans 42 bases and is read in frame from base 1.